This TCR beta chain came from a study of T cell changes during pregnancy in multiple sclerosis. Produced via immunoSEQ multiplex PCR; TCRdb's table is partial and in-frame only. The table includes about 49,000 clones, 94% detected once. V was cut by 0 bases and J by 1 base, with 21 bases left in between. CDR1 is SGHTA, CDR2 FQGNSA, per germline. The CDR3 is 20 amino acids. The chain carries TRBV7-2 and TRBJ2-2; D possibly corresponds to TRBD1 (6 bases). The sequence derives from a female donor with multiple sclerosis, enrolled in a pregnancy study. Specimen: CD8+ T cells from peripheral blood mononuclear cells, collected before pregnancy. This CDR3 reads CASSLALHGRGKQNTGELFF. CDR3 DNA sequence: TGTGCCAGCAGCTTAGCCTTACATGGCAGGGGAAAACAGAACACCGGGGAGCTGTTTTTT.